This paragraph reports one T cell receptor beta chain. The V segment lost 5 bases and the J segment 5 bases; nucleotides outside the gene matches: 3. Germline assignment: CDR1 SEHNR and CDR2 FQNEAQ (reference sequence). The CDR3 covers 12 residues. The data stem from a study of control samples from healthy donors and cancer patients. Clones were read by immunoSEQ multiplex PCR, and TCRdb kept only the in-frame ones, dropping some. The table lists around 19,000 clones, roughly 80% of them singletons. This chain links TRBV7-9 with TRBJ2-7; 7 positions match TRBD1. Sequences were obtained from PBMCs. This clonotype was obtained from an elderly man with head and neck cancer. DNA of the CDR3: TGTGCCAGCAGCCTGCAGGGGGACGAGCAGTACTTC. Protein product: CASSLQGDEQYF.